The rows below give T cell receptor beta chains drawn from one sample of a study of blood T cell repertoires in COVID-19. Here immunoSEQ multiplex PCR was the method, and the copy in TCRdb shows in-frame clones only, minus some. This table has approximately 50,000 clones, roughly 85% appearing once. The specimen was peripheral blood. These TCRs come from a man aged 65-85 years with acute or convalescent COVID-19. The CDR3 runs from the conserved cysteine through the conserved F or W. Fields, in order: D gene, J gene, clone size, V gene, CDR3 DNA, CDR3 protein. D genes are given only for firm matches. A row's size may be missing; if present it is once, few, many or a size class.

>NA|TRBJ2-5|once|TRBV12-3/TRBV12-4
TGTGCCAGCACCTACGGGGAGACCCAGTACTTC
CASTYGETQYF
>NA|TRBJ2-6|NA|TRBV5-4
TGTGCCAGCAGCTACGGGGTCGCTGATGGGGCCAACGTCCTGACTTTC
CASSYGVADGANVLTF
>NA|TRBJ1-4|NA|TRBV28
TGTGCCAGCAGGGGCGGGGGGGCCGCAACTAATGAAAAACTGTTTTTT
CASRGGGAATNEKLFF
>TRBD2|TRBJ2-2|NA|TRBV7-8
TGTGCCAGCAGCTTGCCGAGGACTAGCGGGAGAAGGGGGGAGCTGTTTTTT
CASSLPRTSGRRGELFF
>TRBD2|TRBJ2-7|few|TRBV6-5
TGTGCCAGCAGATCAGAGGACGCGGGAGTTGGGGAGCAGTACTTC
CASRSEDAGVGEQYF
>NA|TRBJ1-5|NA|TRBV28
TGTGCCAGCAGTTTCCCCCAGCGTTCGCCCCAGCATTTT
CASSFPQRSPQHF
>TRBD1|TRBJ2-7|NA|TRBV7-2
TGTGCCAGCAGCTACGGACAGGGGGTCGCCTACGAGCAGTACTTC
CASSYGQGVAYEQYF
>NA|TRBJ1-2|few|TRBV4-3
TGCGCCAGCAGCCGGGGGGGGAGAACTAGTCGGGACTCGTGGCAACATGGCTACACCTTC
CASSRGGRTSRDSWQHGYTF
>TRBD1|TRBJ2-7|NA|TRBV29-1
TGCAGCGTCCGACAGGGGTCCGAGCAGTACTTC
CSVRQGSEQYF
>NA|TRBJ1-6|NA|TRBV27
TGTGCCAGCAGTTTCAGGGGTTCCAATTCACCCCTCCACTTT
CASSFRGSNSPLHF
>NA|TRBJ1-2|NA|TRBV5-1
TGCGCCAGCAGCTTGGGACTGTTTAACTATGGCTACACCTTC
CASSLGLFNYGYTF
>NA|TRBJ1-3|NA|TRBV3-1/TRBV3-2
TGTGCCAGCAGCCCCCTCCCCGGAAACACCATATATTTT
CASSPLPGNTIYF
>TRBD1|TRBJ1-3|NA|TRBV3-1/TRBV3-2
TGTGCCAGCAGGGGAGGGACAGGGGGGAAGAGCTCTGGAAACACCATATATTTT
CASRGGTGGKSSGNTIYF